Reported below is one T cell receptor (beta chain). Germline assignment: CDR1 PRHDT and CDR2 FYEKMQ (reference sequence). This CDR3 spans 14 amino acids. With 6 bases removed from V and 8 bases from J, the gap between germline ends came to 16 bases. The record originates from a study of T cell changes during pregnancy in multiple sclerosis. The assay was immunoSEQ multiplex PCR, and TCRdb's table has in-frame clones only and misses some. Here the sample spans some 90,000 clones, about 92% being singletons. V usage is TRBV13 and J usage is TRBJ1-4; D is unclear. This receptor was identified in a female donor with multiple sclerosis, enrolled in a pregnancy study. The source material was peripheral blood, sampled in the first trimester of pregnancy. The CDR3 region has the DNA TGTGCCAGCAGATCAATGGAGGGCGGAGAAAAACTGTTTTTT. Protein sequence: CASRSMEGGEKLFF.